The source of this T cell receptor (beta chain) is a study of blood T cell repertoires in COVID-19. Whole-study context: Sites in the United States, Italy and Spain provided acute and convalescent COVID-19 samples. Sources were T cells, B-cell-depleted T cells, or PBMCs; the material itself was cDNA or gDNA.

This clone was counted a single time. The authors' processing: From reference gene primer amplification, estimates of nucleated cell counts were derived. The assay was immunoSEQ multiplex PCR, and TCRdb's table has in-frame clones only and misses some. V and J calls and clone size are copied from that table; D and trimming were computed from the DNA. The sample has approximately 300,000 clones; around 89% are singletons. Germline CDR1 SQVTM, CDR2 ANQGSEA. The CDR3 consists of 13 residues. Between the trimmed V and J ends, which lost 7 bases and 0 bases, there was a span of 12 bases. The receptor comes from a man aged 25 to 40 with acute or convalescent COVID-19. The rearrangement links TRBV29-1 to TRBJ1-2; TRBD1 is a possible D gene (5 bases). Sequenced sample: peripheral blood. The CDR3 reads CSAETVTNYGYTF. In nucleotides, the CDR3 is TGCAGCGCAGAGACAGTTACTAACTATGGCTACACCTTC.